This is a list of T cell receptor beta chains from one sample in a study of cytomegalovirus exposure and HLA in healthy donors. Data came from immunoSEQ multiplex PCR; TCRdb stores just in-frame clones and leaves some out. Among around 130,000 clones listed, roughly 80% were seen once. Sequencing was carried out using PBMCs. These receptor sequences come from a boy aged 10-17 years in good health and CMV-seronegative. The CDR3 runs from the conserved cysteine through the conserved F or W. The D gene is left open where the match is weak. The listing skips clone size in some rows; elsewhere it reads once, few, many or a size class.

j_call | v_call | clone_size | d_call | cdr3_nt | cdr3_aa
TRBJ2-3 | TRBV7-8 | - | TRBD2 | TGTGCCAGCAGCTTAGCGCTTGGCGGGAGTGGGGGGAGCACAGATACGCAGTATTTT | CASSLALGGSGGSTDTQYF
TRBJ1-1 | TRBV7-9 | - | TRBD1 | TGTGCCAGCAGCTTTGGGACAGTTGAAGCTTTCTTT | CASSFGTVEAFF
TRBJ2-7 | TRBV5-1 | - | - | TGCGCCAGCAGCTTGGCCTGGACGGGAGACTACGAGCAGTACTTC | CASSLAWTGDYEQYF
TRBJ2-7 | TRBV4-2 | - | - | TGTGCCAGCAGCCAAGATGGAAGTAGCGGCAGCTACGAGCAGTACTTC | CASSQDGSSGSYEQYF
TRBJ2-7 | TRBV7-9 | few | - | TGTGCCAGCAGCTTTATTGGCGGAGCCCCCTACGAGCAGTACTTC | CASSFIGGAPYEQYF
TRBJ1-1 | TRBV29-1 | - | TRBD1 | TGCAGCGTAAGGACAGGGACTATGAACACTGAAGCTTTCTTT | CSVRTGTMNTEAFF
TRBJ2-2 | TRBV4-2 | - | - | TGTGCCAGCAGCCCCGGGAGGACAGACAACACCGGGGAGCTGTTTTTT | CASSPGRTDNTGELFF
TRBJ1-3 | TRBV5-6 | few | - | TGTGCCAGCAGCCGGGGGGGTCCGAGCTCTGGAAACACCATATATTTT | CASSRGGPSSGNTIYF
TRBJ2-3 | TRBV5-8 | - | - | TGTGCCAGCAGCGTACACTCGACAGGAACAGATACGCAGTATTTT | CASSVHSTGTDTQYF
TRBJ2-7 | TRBV11-1 | - | TRBD1 | TGTGCCAGCAGCTTGGGGACAGGGGGTTACGAGCAGTACTTC | CASSLGTGGYEQYF
TRBJ2-3 | TRBV29-1 | - | - | TGCAGCGTTGAAGATGGCGGGAGCACAGATACGCAGTATTTT | CSVEDGGSTDTQYF
TRBJ2-3 | TRBV7-8 | - | TRBD2 | TGTGCCAGCAGCCCGTCTGGACTAGCGGGGGGCACAGATACGCAGTATTTT | CASSPSGLAGGTDTQYF
TRBJ1-2 | TRBV5-1 | - | - | TGCGCCAGCAGCTTGGGCGGCAACTATGGCTACACCTTC | CASSLGGNYGYTF
TRBJ1-3 | TRBV19 | once | - | TGTGCCAGCACGGAGGCACGATCCTCTGGAAACACCATATATTTT | CASTEARSSGNTIYF
TRBJ2-3 | TRBV7-2 | - | - | TGTGCCAGCAGCTTAGTAGTGGGGGGAGATACGCAGTATTTT | CASSLVVGGDTQYF